Listed below are T cell receptor beta chains from one sample, sequenced in a study of vaccination and CD4 T cells after COVID-19. From the PCR reads, TCRdb called clonotypes with MiXCR, one entry per CDR3 protein. Of roughly 15,000 distinct CDR3 sequences detected, roughly half appear once; the ten largest clones hold 15% to 20%. The antigens these receptors bind are not known. The source material was CD4+ T cells from blood, cultured in vitro. The receptors shown here come from a human donor who had recovered from COVID-19. CDR3s include the opening cysteine and the closing phenylalanine or tryptophan. D genes are given only for firm matches. Where a row states a size, it is once, few, many or the class of an expanded clone; other rows omit it.

NA	NA	TRBV20-1	TRBJ2-3	CSARPGATDTQYF	TGCAGTGCTAGACCTGGGGCCACAGATACGCAGTATTTT
NA	TRBD2	TRBV27	TRBJ2-1	CASSFTRGGAYNEQFF	TGTGCCAGCAGTTTTACTCGCGGGGGAGCGTACAATGAGCAGTTCTTC
NA	TRBD1	TRBV6-1	TRBJ1-5	CASSLTGAGDQPQHF	TGTGCCAGCAGCCTAACAGGGGCTGGGGATCAGCCCCAGCATTTT
once	TRBD2	TRBV9	TRBJ2-3	CASSAEAGATDTQYF	TGTGCCAGCAGCGCAGAAGCGGGGGCCACAGATACGCAGTATTTT
NA	NA	TRBV5-1	TRBJ2-7	CASSLFGAGRFYEQYF	TGCGCCAGCAGCTTGTTCGGCGCGGGACGCTTCTACGAGCAGTACTTC
NA	TRBD1	TRBV19	TRBJ2-7	CASSLRQGLKSYEQYF	TGTGCCAGTAGTCTGAGACAGGGGCTTAAATCCTACGAGCAGTACTTC
NA	NA	TRBV20-1	TRBJ1-5	CSARSGGVGQPQHF	TGCAGTGCTAGATCCGGAGGGGTTGGACAGCCCCAGCATTTT
NA	NA	TRBV15	TRBJ2-1	CATSPRRAHNEQFF	TGTGCCACCAGCCCACGACGGGCCCACAATGAGCAGTTCTTC
NA	NA	TRBV12-3/TRBV12-4	TRBJ1-5	CASSFARDNQPQHF	TGTGCCAGCAGTTTTGCCAGGGACAATCAGCCCCAGCATTTT
NA	NA	TRBV29-1	TRBJ2-3	CSVEAGLPGDTQYF	TGCAGCGTTGAGGCGGGACTCCCAGGCGATACGCAGTATTTT
NA	TRBD1	TRBV20-1	TRBJ1-4	CSALPSRGTTNEKLFF	TGCAGTGCCCTACCAAGCAGGGGGACCACTAATGAAAAACTGTTTTTT
few	NA	TRBV7-9	TRBJ2-7	CASSFGGVQEQYF	TGTGCCAGCAGCTTTGGCGGAGTACAGGAGCAGTACTTC
few	NA	TRBV19	TRBJ2-3	CASSIWTGDTQYF	TGTGCCAGTAGTATTTGGACTGGGGATACGCAGTATTTT
few	NA	TRBV5-4	TRBJ1-2	CASSFEGASGYTF	TGTGCCAGCAGCTTCGAAGGGGCTAGTGGCTACACCTTC
once	NA	TRBV29-1	TRBJ2-7	CSVTGWADEQYF	TGCAGCGTTACAGGATGGGCCGACGAGCAGTACTTC
NA	NA	TRBV7-9	TRBJ2-1	CASSFRGNSYNEQFF	TGTGCCAGCAGCTTCCGCGGCAACTCCTACAATGAGCAGTTCTTC
NA	NA	TRBV6-5	TRBJ1-1	CASSYGLDTEAFF	TGTGCCAGCAGTTACGGGCTAGACACTGAAGCTTTCTTT
few	NA	TRBV20-1	TRBJ2-2	CSASVPGLNTGELFF	TGCAGTGCTAGCGTTCCGGGACTGAACACCGGGGAGCTGTTTTTT
NA	TRBD1	TRBV20-1	TRBJ1-2	CSARPRTGGEGGYTF	TGCAGTGCTCGGCCTAGGACAGGGGGCGAGGGTGGCTACACCTTC
NA	NA	TRBV18	TRBJ1-2	CASSPSPGLRNYGYTF	TGTGCCAGCTCACCATCCCCAGGGCTGCGAAACTATGGCTACACCTTC
NA	NA	TRBV20-1	TRBJ1-1	CSARDQRSEAFF	TGCAGTGCTAGAGATCAAAGGTCTGAAGCTTTCTTT
NA	NA	TRBV4-1	TRBJ1-6	CASSQEAAEGWHSPLHF	TGCGCCAGCAGCCAAGAGGCCGCCGAGGGATGGCATTCACCCCTCCACTTT
NA	NA	TRBV2	TRBJ2-7	CASMAGANSYEQYF	TGTGCCAGCATGGCGGGGGCTAACTCCTACGAGCAGTACTTC
NA	TRBD1	TRBV2	TRBJ1-5	CASSPTGGLQPQHF	TGTGCCAGCAGCCCGACAGGGGGCCTTCAGCCCCAGCATTTT
NA	TRBD1	TRBV7-2	TRBJ1-1	CASSLLGTGNTEAFF	TGTGCCAGCAGCTTACTAGGGACAGGGAACACTGAAGCTTTCTTT
NA	TRBD1	TRBV7-9	TRBJ2-1	CASLRQGGGNEQFF	TGTGCCAGCCTCCGACAGGGTGGAGGCAATGAGCAGTTCTTC
few	NA	TRBV11-2	TRBJ1-2	CASSLLGGLFGYTF	TGTGCCAGCAGCTTATTAGGGGGATTGTTTGGCTACACCTTC
NA	NA	TRBV19	TRBJ2-5	CASSSTEGQETQYF	TGTGCCAGTAGTAGTACGGAAGGCCAAGAGACCCAGTACTTC
NA	NA	TRBV24-1	TRBJ2-5	CATSDFGGKTGETQYF	TGTGCCACCAGTGATTTCGGCGGAAAAACAGGGGAGACCCAGTACTTC
NA	NA	TRBV15	TRBJ2-5	CATSRDSPRLAGPETQYF	TGTGCCACCAGCAGGGACTCCCCCCGACTCGCGGGGCCAGAGACCCAGTACTTC
once	TRBD1	TRBV11-3	TRBJ2-1	CASSPSGQGADEQFF	TGTGCCAGCAGCCCTAGTGGTCAGGGGGCAGATGAGCAGTTCTTC
NA	TRBD2	TRBV10-3	TRBJ2-5	CATLDSGGETQYF	TGTGCCACCCTGGACTCCGGGGGGGAGACCCAGTACTTC
once	NA	TRBV5-1	TRBJ2-5	CASSRRGQGLETQYF	TGCGCCAGCAGCCGTCGGGGACAAGGATTGGAGACCCAGTACTTC
few	TRBD1	TRBV7-2	TRBJ1-2	CASSLPPGGGGNYGYTF	TGTGCCAGCAGCTTACCTCCAGGGGGCGGGGGTAACTATGGCTACACCTTC
few	NA	TRBV6-1	TRBJ1-3	CASSATGNTIYF	TGTGCCAGCAGCGCCACAGGGAACACCATATATTTT